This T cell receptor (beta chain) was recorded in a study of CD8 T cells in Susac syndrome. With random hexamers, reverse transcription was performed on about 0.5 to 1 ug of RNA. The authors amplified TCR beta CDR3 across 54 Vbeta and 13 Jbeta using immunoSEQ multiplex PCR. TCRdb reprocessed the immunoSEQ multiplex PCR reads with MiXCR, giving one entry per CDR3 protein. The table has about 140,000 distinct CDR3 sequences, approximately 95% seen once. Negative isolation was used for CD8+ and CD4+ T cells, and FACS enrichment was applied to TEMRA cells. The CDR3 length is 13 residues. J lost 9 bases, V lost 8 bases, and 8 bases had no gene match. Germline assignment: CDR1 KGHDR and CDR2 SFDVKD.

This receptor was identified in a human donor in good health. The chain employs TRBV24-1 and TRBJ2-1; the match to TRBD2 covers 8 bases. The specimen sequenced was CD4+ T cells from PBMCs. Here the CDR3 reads CATKDSRGGEQFF. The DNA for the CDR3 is TGTGCCACCAAGGACAGTCGGGGGGGTGAGCAGTTCTTC.